This T cell receptor (beta chain) derives from a study of T cell changes during pregnancy in multiple sclerosis. This CDR3 spans 15 amino acids. Per the germline V gene, CDR1 is SGHDT and CDR2 is YYEEEE. Trimming left V 4 bases short and J 4 bases short, with 14 bases between. Clones were read by immunoSEQ multiplex PCR, and TCRdb kept only the in-frame ones, dropping some. This table has 65,000 to 85,000 clones, around 90% appearing once. This receptor was taken from a female donor with multiple sclerosis, enrolled in a pregnancy study. The sequenced sample was CD4+ T cells from peripheral blood mononuclear cells, obtained before pregnancy. This sequence joins TRBV5-6 and TRBJ1-4, with D possibly TRBD1 on 6 matching bases. The CDR3 is CASSRGTQGNEKLFF. The DNA of the CDR3 is TGTGCCAGCAGCCGGGGAACACAGGGTAATGAAAAACTGTTTTTT.